This TCR beta chain was profiled in a study of T cell clones after liver transplantation. Study outcomes and limitations: Rather than being deleted, graft donor-reactive T cells may have moved into the graft.

CD3+CD4+ and CD3+CD8+ cells were FACS-sorted from thawed unstimulated PBMCs. The data were produced by immunoSEQ multiplex PCR, yet TCRdb's version contains in-frame clones alone and is incomplete. Of about 15,000 clones in the sample, approximately 81% were seen once. CDR3 size: 16 residues. Germline V gene data show CDR1 as SGHRS and CDR2 as YFSETQ. Between the trimmed V and J ends, which lost 4 bases and 2 bases, there was a span of 17 bases. Regarding this clone: Its antigen remains unknown.

This chain joins TRBV5-1 and TRBJ2-3, with D maybe TRBD1 (6 bases). The receptor comes from a human patient who received a liver transplant. Some T cells may be provided by the graft donor. The material sequenced was CD8+ T cells from blood, taken 45 to 50 months after liver transplant. As DNA, the CDR3 is TGCGCCAGCAGCCTCGTTGGGGGACACCTCACAGATACGCAGTATTTT. This sequence encodes CASSLVGGHLTDTQYF.